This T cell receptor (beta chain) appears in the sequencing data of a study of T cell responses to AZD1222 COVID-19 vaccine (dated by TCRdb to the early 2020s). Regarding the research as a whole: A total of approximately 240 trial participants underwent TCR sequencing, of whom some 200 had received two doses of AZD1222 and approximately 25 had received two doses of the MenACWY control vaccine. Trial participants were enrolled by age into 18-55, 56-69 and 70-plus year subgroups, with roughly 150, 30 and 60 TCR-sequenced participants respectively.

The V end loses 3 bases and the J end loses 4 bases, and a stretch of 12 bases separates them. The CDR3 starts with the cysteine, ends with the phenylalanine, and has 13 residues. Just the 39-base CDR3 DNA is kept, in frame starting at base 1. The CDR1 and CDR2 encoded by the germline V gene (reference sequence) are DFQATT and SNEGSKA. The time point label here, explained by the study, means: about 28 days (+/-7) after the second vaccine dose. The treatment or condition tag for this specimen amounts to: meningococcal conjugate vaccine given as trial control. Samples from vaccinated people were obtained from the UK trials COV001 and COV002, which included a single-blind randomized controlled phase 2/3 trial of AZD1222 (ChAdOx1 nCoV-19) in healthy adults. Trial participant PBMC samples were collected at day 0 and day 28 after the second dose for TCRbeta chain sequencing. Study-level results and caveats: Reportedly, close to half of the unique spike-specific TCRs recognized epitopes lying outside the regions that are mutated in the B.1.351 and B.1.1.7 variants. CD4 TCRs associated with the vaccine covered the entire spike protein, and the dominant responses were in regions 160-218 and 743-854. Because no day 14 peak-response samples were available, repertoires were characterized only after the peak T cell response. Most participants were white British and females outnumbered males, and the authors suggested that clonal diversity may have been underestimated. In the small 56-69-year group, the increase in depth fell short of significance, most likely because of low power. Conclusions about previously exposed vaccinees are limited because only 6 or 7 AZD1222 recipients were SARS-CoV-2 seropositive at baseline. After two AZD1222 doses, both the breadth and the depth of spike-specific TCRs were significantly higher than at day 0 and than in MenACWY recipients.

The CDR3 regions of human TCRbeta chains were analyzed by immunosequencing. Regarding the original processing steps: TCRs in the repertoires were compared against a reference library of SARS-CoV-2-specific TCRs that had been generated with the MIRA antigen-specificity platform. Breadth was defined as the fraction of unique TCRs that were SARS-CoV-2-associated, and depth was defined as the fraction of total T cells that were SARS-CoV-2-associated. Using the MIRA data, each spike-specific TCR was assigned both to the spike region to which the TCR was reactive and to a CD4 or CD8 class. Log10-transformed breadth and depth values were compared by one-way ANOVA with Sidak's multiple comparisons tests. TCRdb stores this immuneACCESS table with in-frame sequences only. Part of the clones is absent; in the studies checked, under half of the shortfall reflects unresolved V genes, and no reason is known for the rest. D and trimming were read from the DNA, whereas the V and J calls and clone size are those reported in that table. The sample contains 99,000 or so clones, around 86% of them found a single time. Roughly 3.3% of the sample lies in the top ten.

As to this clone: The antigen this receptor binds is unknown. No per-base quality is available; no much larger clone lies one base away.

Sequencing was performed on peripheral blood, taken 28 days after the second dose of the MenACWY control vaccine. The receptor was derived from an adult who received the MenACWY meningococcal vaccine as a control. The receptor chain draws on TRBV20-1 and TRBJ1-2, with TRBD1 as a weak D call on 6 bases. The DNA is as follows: TGCAGTGCTAGTTACAGGGCCATCTATGGCTACACCTTC. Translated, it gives CSASYRAIYGYTF.